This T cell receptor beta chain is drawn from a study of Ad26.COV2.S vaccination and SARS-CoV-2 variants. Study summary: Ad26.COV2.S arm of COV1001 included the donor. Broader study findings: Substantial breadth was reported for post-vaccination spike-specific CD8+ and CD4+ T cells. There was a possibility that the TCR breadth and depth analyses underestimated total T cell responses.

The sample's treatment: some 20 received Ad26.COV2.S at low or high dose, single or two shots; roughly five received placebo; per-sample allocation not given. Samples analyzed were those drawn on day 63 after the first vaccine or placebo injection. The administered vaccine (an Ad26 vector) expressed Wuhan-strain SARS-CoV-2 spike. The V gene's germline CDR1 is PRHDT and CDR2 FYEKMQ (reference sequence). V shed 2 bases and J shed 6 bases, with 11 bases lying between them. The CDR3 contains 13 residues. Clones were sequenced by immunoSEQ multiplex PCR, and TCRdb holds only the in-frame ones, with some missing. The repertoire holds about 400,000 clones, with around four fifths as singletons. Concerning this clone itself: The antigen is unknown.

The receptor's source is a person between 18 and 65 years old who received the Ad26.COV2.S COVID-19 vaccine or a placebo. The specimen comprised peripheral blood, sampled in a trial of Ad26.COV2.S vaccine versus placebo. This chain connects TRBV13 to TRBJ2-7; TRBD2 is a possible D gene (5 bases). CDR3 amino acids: CASSLRGGSEQYF. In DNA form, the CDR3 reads TGTGCCAGCAGCTTACGGGGTGGCTCCGAGCAGTACTTC.